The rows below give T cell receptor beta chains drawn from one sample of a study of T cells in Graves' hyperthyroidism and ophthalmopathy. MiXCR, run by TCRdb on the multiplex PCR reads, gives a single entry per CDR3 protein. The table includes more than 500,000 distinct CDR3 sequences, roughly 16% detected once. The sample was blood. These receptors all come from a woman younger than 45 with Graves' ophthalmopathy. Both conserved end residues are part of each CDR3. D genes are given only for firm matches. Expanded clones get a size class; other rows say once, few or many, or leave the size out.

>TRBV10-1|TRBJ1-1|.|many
TGCGCCAGCCCCTATCCCGCCAGGGTGGTTCGTACTGAAGCTTTCTTT
CASPYPARVVRTEAFF
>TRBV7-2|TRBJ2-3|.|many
TGTGCCAGCAGCAGGGTATCCACAGATACGCAGTATTTT
CASSRVSTDTQYF
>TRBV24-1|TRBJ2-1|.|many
TGTGCCACCAGTGATGACGACAAATACAATGAGCAGTTCTTC
CATSDDDKYNEQFF
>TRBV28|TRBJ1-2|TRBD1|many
TGTGCCAGCAGTTTAGCAGGGGGCTCCTATGGCTACACCTTC
CASSLAGGSYGYTF
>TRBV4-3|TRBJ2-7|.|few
TGCGCCAGCAGCCAAGAGGGGGGACCGGCCTACGAGCAGTACTTC
CASSQEGGPAYEQYF
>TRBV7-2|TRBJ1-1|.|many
TGTGCCAGCAGCTTAGTAAACGGGTACGAAACTGAAGCTTTCTTT
CASSLVNGYETEAFF
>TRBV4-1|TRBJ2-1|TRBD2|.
TGCGCCAGCAGCCAAGGTCTAGCGGGACCGTCGAAGCTTCAGAATGAGCAGTTCTTC
CASSQGLAGPSKLQNEQFF
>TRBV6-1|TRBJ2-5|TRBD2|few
TGTGCCACCGGGGAGGGGCCGGGGGAGACCCAGTACTTC
CATGEGPGETQYF
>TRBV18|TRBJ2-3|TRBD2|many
TGTGCCAGCTCACCCCCTAGCGGGGGGCTCACAGATACGCAGTATTTT
CASSPPSGGLTDTQYF
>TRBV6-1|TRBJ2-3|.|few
TGTGCCAGCAGTGAACTGGGGTCGGGAGATACGCAGTATTTT
CASSELGSGDTQYF
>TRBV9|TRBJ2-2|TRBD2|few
TGTGCCAGCAGCGTAGCTAGCGGGAGCGGCTATACCGGGGAGCTGTTTTTT
CASSVASGSGYTGELFF
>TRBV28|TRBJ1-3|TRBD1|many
TGTGCCAGCAGTCCTACCGGGACAGGGGCCCTCTCTGGAAACACCATATATTTT
CASSPTGTGALSGNTIYF
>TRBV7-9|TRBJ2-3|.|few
TGTGCCAGCAGCGGTTTTTTGGGTCCTGGGACAGATACGCAGTATTTT
CASSGFLGPGTDTQYF
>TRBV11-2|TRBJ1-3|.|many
TGTGCCAGCAGCTTAGAAAGGACCTCGCACCCTGGAAACACCATATATTTT
CASSLERTSHPGNTIYF
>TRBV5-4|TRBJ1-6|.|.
TGTGCCAGCAGCTTGGGTTCCCTTTTCAATTCACCCCTCCACTTT
CASSLGSLFNSPLHF
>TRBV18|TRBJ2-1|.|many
TGTGCCAGCTCTCTCGGGGGTTCGGGTGAGCAGTTCTTC
CASSLGGSGEQFF
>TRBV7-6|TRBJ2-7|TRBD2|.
TGTGCCAGCAGCTCCTCGTTAGCGGGAGCTGCAAAGGGCTACGAGCAGTACTTC
CASSSSLAGAAKGYEQYF
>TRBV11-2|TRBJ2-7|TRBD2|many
TGTGCCAGCAGTCCGGGGGGGTTCGACGAGCAGTACTTC
CASSPGGFDEQYF
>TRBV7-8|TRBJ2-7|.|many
TGTGCCAGCAGCTTAGGGTCCTTAGATAACTACGAGCAGTACTTC
CASSLGSLDNYEQYF
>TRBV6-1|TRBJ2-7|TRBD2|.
TGTGCCAGCACCGACTCGGGGCTAGCGGGGGTTGAGCAGTACTTC
CASTDSGLAGVEQYF
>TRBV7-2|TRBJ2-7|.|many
TGTGCCAGCAGCCCTTTCCGGTACGAGCAGTACTTC
CASSPFRYEQYF
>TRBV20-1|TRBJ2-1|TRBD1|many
TGCAGTGCTAATCCCGGGACAGGGTGGAGTGAGCAGTTCTTC
CSANPGTGWSEQFF
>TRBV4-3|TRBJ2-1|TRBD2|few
TGCGCCAGCAGCCATAGATCCGGGACTACATTTTACAATGAGCAGTTCTTC
CASSHRSGTTFYNEQFF
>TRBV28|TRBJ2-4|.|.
TGTGCCAGCAGTTTTAGGGCTTCCAAAAACATTCAGTACTTC
CASSFRASKNIQYF
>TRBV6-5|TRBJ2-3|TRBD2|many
TGTGCCAGCAGTTACGACTCCGCGGGAGGGTATACCACAGATACGCAGTATTTT
CASSYDSAGGYTTDTQYF
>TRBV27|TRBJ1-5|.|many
TGTGCCAGCAGGGGGGGTAATCAGCCCCAGCATTTT
CASRGGNQPQHF
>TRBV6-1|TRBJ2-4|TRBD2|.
TGTGCCAGCAGTTCAATTTTGGCTAGCGGGAGAATAGCACGGGCCAAAAACATTCAGTACTTC
CASSSILASGRIARAKNIQYF
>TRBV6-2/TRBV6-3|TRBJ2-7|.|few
TGTGCCAGCAGGCCTACATCCTACGAGCAGTACTTC
CASRPTSYEQYF
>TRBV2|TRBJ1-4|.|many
TGTGCCAGGACCGACGAGGGAGGTGAAAAACTGTTTTTT
CARTDEGGEKLFF
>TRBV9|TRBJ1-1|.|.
TGTGCCAGCAGCGCGCCGGGGGGGGGGGGCACTGAAGCTTTCTTT
CASSAPGGGGTEAFF
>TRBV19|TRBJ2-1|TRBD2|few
TGTGCCAGTAGGGAGCGGGGAGGTGGAAATGAGCAGTTCTTC
CASRERGGGNEQFF
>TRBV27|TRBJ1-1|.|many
TGTGCCAGCAGGACTATGGGGGGGATAACTGAAGCTTTCTTT
CASRTMGGITEAFF
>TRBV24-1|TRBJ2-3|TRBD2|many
TGTGCCACCGAGCGGGGATCTAGCACAGATACGCAGTATTTT
CATERGSSTDTQYF
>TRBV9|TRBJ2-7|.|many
TGTGCCAGCAGCGTAGGGACGACCTACGAGCAGTACTTC
CASSVGTTYEQYF
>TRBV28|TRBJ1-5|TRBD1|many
TGTGCCAGCAGTATCGGGACAGGGGCGGATCAGCCCCAGCATTTT
CASSIGTGADQPQHF
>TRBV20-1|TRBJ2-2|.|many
TGCAGTGCGAGAGCAGGGGCGACCGGGGAGCTGTTTTTT
CSARAGATGELFF
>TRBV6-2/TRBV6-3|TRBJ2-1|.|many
TGTGCCAGCAGTAGGGGGACCAACTACAATGAGCAGTTCTTC
CASSRGTNYNEQFF
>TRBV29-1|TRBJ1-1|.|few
TGCAGCGTTGAAGGTCTATTAACAGGGTACGACACTGAAGCTTTCTTT
CSVEGLLTGYDTEAFF
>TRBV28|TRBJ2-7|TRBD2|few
TGTGCCAGCAGTTTTGAGAGCGGGAGCCCGAATCCCTACGAGCAGTACTTC
CASSFESGSPNPYEQYF
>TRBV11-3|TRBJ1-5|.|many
TGTGCCCTCTGCATTCAGCCCCAGCATTTT
CALCIQPQHF